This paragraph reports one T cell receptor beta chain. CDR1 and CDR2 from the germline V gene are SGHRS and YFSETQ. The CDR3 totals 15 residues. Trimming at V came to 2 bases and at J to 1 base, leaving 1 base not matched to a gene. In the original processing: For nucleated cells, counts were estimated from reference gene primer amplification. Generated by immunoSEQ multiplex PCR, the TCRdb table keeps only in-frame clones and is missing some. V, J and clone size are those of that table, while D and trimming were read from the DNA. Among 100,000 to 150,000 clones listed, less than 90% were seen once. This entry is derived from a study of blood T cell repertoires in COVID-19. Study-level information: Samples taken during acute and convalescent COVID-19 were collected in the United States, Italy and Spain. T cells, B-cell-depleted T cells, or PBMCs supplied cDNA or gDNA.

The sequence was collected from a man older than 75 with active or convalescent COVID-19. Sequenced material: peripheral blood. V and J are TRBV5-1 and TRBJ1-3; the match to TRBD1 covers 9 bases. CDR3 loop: CASSLQGASGNTIYF. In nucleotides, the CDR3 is TGCGCCAGCAGCTTACAGGGGGCGTCTGGAAACACCATATATTTT.